The entry below describes one TCR beta chain. Its antigen is not known. The data belong to a study of CD8 T cells in Susac syndrome. Study results and limitations: As acknowledged by the study, its TCR sequencing and HLA analysis included a relatively small number of individuals.

Reverse transcription used about 0.45 to 1 ug RNA and random hexamers. TCRdb reprocessed the immunoSEQ multiplex PCR reads with MiXCR, giving one entry per CDR3 protein. The sample lists about 120,000 distinct CDR3 sequences, roughly 94% occurring once. TEMRA cells were FACS-enriched and CD8+ and CD4+ T cells negatively isolated. The sample was CD4+ T cells from PBMCs. This TCR was sampled from a human donor in good health.

As DNA, the CDR3 is TGTGCCAGCAGCCAGGACCGGGACAGGGAAAAAGAGACCCAGTACTTC. Translating it yields CASSQDRDREKETQYF. The rearrangement uses TRBV4-2 and TRBJ2-5, with 9 bases that match TRBD1. The CDR3 is 16 amino acids. Germline loops: CDR1 LGHNA, CDR2 YNFKEQ. V dropped 3 bases and J dropped 3; count of bases not matched to a gene: 8.